These 5 T cell receptor beta chains originate from one sample sequenced in a study of blood T cell repertoires in COVID-19. Method: immunoSEQ multiplex PCR; TCRdb's copy keeps in-frame clones and lacks some. Of some 460,000 clones in the sample, around 90% were seen once. Sequenced sample: PBMCs or T cells enriched from blood (not recorded which). The receptors originated from a young woman who had recovered from COVID-19.

The gene calls are TRBV24-1 and TRBJ2-1, with D possibly matching TRBD2 (5 bases). The V and J ends lost 4 bases and 9 bases respectively, with 12 bases between them. The germline V gene has CDR1 KGHDR and CDR2 SFDVKD. This CDR3 is 13 amino acids long. Here the CDR3 DNA reads TGTGCCACCAGTGACACCCTAGCTGGTGAGCAGTTCTTC. Protein sequence: CATSDTLAGEQFF.

CDR3 coding DNA: TGTGCCATCAGTGAGTCGCCGATACTCTCCTACGAGCAGTACTTC. Its translation: CAISESPILSYEQYF. This chain uses TRBV10-3 with TRBJ2-7; the D is unclear. This CDR3 spans 15 amino acids. Trimming shortened V by 0 bases and J by 0 bases, and 9 bases separated the two germline ends. In germline, CDR1 is ENHRY, CDR2 SYGVKD.

The V gene is TRBV18, the J gene TRBJ2-7; 10 nucleotides agree with TRBD2. The V segment lost 4 bases and the J segment 2 bases; nucleotides outside the gene matches: 8. The CDR3 is 16 residues long. The V gene's germline CDR1 is KGHSH and CDR2 LQKENI. CDR3 sequence (DNA): TGTGCCAGCTCACTCAATAGCGGGGGGTTTCCCTACGAGCAGTACTTC. It encodes CASSLNSGGFPYEQYF.

The chain is built from TRBV19 and TRBJ1-5; TRBD1 might be the D (5 bases). The CDR3 has 13 amino acids. Germline V lookup: CDR1 LNHDA, CDR2 SQIVND (reference sequence). V was cut by 5 bases and J by 7 bases, with 12 bases left in between. The CDR3 DNA reads TGTGCCAGTAGTTCCTCCGGGGGACAGCCCCAGCATTTT. Amino acids: CASSSSGGQPQHF.

The rearrangement uses TRBV11-2 and TRBJ1-3; D possibly corresponds to TRBD1 (5 bases). The V end lost 0 bases, the J end lost 4 bases, and 16 bases lay between the germline ends. This CDR3 has 17 residues. CDR1 and CDR2 (germline): SGHAT, FQNNGV. CDR3 sequence reads: CASSLDRGGSSGNTIYF. For the CDR3, the DNA is TGTGCCAGCAGCTTAGATCGGGGGGGGAGCTCCGGAAACACCATATATTTT. Together with reference TRBV11-2 and TRBJ1-3, the CDR3 gives the full variable domain: EAGVAQSPRYKIIEKRQSVAFWCNPISGHATLYWYQQILGQGPKLLIQFQNNGVVDDSQLPKDRFSAERLKGVDSTLKIQPAKLEDSAVYLCASSLDRGGSSGNTIYFGEGSWLTVV.